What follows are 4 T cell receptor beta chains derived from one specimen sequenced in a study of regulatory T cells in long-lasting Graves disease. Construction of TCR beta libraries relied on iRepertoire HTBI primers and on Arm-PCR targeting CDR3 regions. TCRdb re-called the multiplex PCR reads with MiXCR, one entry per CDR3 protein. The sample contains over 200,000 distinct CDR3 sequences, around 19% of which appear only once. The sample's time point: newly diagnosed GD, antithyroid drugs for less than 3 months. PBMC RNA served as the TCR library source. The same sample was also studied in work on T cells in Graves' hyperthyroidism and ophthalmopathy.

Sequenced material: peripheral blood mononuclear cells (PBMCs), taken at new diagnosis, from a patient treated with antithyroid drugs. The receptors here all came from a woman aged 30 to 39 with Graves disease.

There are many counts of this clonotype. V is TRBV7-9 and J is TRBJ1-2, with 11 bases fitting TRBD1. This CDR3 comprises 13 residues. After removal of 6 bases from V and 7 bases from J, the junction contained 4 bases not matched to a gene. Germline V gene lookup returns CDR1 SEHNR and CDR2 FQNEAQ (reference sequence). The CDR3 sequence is CASRHGTGGGYTF. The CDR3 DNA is TGTGCCAGCAGACACGGGACAGGGGGTGGCTACACCTTC.

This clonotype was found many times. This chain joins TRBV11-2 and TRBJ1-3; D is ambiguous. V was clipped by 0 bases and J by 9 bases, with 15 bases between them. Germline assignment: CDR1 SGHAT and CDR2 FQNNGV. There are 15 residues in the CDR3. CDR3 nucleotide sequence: TGTGCCAGCAGCTTAGAGGGCGGCCGCTGGACCACCATATATTTT. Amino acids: CASSLEGGRWTTIYF.

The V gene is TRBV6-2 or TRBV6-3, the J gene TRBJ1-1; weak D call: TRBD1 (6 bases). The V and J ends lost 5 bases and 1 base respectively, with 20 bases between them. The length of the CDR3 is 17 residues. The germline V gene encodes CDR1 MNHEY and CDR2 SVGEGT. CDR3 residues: CASSESGRGRSNTEAFF. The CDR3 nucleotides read TGTGCCAGCAGTGAAAGTGGCAGGGGAAGGTCGAACACTGAAGCTTTCTTT.

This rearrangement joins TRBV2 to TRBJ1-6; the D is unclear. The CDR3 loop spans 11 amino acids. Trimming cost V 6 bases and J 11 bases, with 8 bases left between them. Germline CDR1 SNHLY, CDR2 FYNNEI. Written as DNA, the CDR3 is TGTGCCAGCAGGAGGGCGGCACCCCTCCACTTT. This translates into CASRRAAPLHF.